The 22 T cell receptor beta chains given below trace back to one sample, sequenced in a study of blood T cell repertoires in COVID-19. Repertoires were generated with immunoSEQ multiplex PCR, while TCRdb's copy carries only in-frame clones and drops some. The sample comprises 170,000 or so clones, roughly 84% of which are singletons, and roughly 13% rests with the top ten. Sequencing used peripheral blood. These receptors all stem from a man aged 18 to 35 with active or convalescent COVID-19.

In DNA, the CDR3 is TGTGCCAGCAGTGCGGGACAGGGGGCGATGAATGAGCAGTTCTTC. The encoded protein is CASSAGQGAMNEQFF. The rearrangement joins TRBV25-1 to TRBJ2-1, with 12 bases that match TRBD1. The ends lost 4 bases at V and 7 bases at J; junction bases unmatched: 5. Per the germline V gene, CDR1 is MGHDK and CDR2 is SYGVNS. This CDR3 region has 15 residues.

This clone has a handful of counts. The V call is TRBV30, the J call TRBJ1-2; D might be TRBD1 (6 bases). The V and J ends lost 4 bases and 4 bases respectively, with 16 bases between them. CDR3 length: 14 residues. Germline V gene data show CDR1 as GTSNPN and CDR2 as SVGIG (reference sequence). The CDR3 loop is CAWTGVGFSYGYTF. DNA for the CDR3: TGTGCCTGGACAGGGGTGGGCTTTAGCTATGGCTACACCTTC.

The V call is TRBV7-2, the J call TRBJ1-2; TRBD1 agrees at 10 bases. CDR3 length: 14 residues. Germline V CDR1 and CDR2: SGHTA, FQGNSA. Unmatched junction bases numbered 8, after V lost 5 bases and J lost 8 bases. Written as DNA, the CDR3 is TGTGCCAGCAGCCCCGACAGGGGGCGACAGGGCTACACCTTC. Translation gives CASSPDRGRQGYTF.

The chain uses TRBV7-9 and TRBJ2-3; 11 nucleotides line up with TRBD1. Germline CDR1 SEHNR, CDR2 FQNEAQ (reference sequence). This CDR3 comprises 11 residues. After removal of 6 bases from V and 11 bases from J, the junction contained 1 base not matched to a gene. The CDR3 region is CASRGTGGQYF. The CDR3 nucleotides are TGTGCCAGCAGGGGGACAGGGGGGCAGTATTTT.

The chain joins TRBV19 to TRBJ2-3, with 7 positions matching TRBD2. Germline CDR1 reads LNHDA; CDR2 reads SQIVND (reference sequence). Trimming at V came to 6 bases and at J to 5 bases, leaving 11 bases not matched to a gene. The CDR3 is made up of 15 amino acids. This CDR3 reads CASSQERDGGDTQYF. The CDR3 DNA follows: TGTGCCAGTAGCCAGGAGCGGGACGGGGGAGATACGCAGTATTTT.

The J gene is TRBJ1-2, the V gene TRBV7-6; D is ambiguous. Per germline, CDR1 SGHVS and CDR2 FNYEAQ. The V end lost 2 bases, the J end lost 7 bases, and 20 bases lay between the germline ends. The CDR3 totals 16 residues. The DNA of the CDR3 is TGTGCCAGCAGCTTATATGAGGGCAGCCCAGTGGGTGGCTACACCTTC. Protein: CASSLYEGSPVGGYTF.

DNA of the CDR3: TGTGCCAGCAGCTTAACCGGGACAGCTTCTTATGGCTACACCTTC. It encodes CASSLTGTASYGYTF. The chain employs TRBV7-9 and TRBJ1-2; TRBD1 agrees at 7 bases. CDR3 length: 15 amino acids. The germline V gene encodes CDR1 SEHNR and CDR2 FQNEAQ (reference sequence). Trimming cost V 2 bases and J 5 bases; bases outside gene matches: 8.

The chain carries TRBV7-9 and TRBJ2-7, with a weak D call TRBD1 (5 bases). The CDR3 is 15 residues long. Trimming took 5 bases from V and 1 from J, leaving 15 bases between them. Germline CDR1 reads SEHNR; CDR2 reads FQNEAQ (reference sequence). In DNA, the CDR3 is TGTGCCAGCAGCCTAATAGTTACAGGATCCTACGAGCAGTACTTC. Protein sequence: CASSLIVTGSYEQYF.

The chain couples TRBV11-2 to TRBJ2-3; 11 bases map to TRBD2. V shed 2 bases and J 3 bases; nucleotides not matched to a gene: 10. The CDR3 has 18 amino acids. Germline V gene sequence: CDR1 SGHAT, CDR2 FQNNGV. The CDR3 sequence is CASSLNALRTSGTDTQYF. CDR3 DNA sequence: TGTGCCAGCAGCTTAAACGCCCTCCGGACTAGCGGGACAGATACGCAGTATTTT.

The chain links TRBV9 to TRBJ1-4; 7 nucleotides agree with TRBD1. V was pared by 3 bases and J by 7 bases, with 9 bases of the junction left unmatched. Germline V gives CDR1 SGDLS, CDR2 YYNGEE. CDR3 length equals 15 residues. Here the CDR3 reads CASSGDSPGVEKLFF. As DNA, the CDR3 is TGTGCCAGCAGCGGGGACAGCCCGGGTGTTGAAAAACTGTTTTTT.

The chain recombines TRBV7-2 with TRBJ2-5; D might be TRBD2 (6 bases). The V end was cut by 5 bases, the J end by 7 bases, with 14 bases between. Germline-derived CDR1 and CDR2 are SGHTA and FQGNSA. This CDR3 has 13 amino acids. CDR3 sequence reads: CASSPRGLGTQYF. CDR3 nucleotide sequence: TGTGCCAGCAGCCCTCGGGGACTTGGGACCCAGTACTTC.

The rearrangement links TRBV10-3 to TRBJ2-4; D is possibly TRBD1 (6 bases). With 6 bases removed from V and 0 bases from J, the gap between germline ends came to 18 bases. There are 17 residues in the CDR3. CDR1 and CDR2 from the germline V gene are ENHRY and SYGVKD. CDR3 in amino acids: CAISELGTLRAKNIQYF. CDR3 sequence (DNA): TGTGCCATCAGCGAACTCGGGACACTTAGAGCCAAAAACATTCAGTACTTC.

The CDR3 here is CASSLAGWGYTF. The CDR3 nucleotides read TGTGCCAGCAGCCTGGCTGGCTGGGGCTACACCTTC. The rearrangement joins TRBV7-2 to TRBJ1-2, with D unclear. The length of the CDR3 is 12 residues. Trimming took 5 bases from V and 8 from J, leaving 12 bases between them. From germline, CDR1 is SGHTA and CDR2 FQGNSA. Together with reference TRBV7-2 and TRBJ1-2, the CDR3 gives the full variable domain: GAGVSQSPSNKVTEKGKDVELRCDPISGHTALYWYRQSLGQGLEFLIYFQGNSAPDKSGLPSDRFSAERTGGSVSTLTIQRTQQEDSAVYLCASSLAGWGYTFGSGTRLTVV.

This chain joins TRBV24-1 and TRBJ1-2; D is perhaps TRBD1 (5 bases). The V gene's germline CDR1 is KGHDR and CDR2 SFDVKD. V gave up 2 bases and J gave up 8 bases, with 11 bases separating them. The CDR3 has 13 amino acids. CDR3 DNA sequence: TGTGCCACCAGTGATTATAGGCAGGGAGGCTACACCTTC. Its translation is CATSDYRQGGYTF.

CDR3 sequence: CASSPITGTPNEKLFF. CDR3 sequence (DNA): TGTGCCAGCTCACCAATCACAGGGACCCCTAATGAAAAACTGTTTTTT. This rearrangement joins TRBV18 to TRBJ1-4; tentatively, D is TRBD1 (6 bases). Germline V CDR1 and CDR2: KGHSH, LQKENI. Between the trimmed V and J ends, which lost 2 bases and 3 bases, there was a span of 13 bases. CDR3 length: 16 amino acids.

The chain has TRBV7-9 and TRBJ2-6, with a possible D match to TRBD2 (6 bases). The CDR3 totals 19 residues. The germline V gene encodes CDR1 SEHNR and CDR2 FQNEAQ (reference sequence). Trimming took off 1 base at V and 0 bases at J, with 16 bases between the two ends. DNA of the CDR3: TGTGCCAGCAGCTTAGGGGACTTGGCGGGGCGCTCTGGGGCCAACGTCCTGACTTTC. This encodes CASSLGDLAGRSGANVLTF. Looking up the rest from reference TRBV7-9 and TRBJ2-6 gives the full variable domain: DTGVSQNPRHKITKRGQNVTFRCDPISEHNRLYWYRQTLGQGPEFLTYFQNEAQLEKSRLLSDRFSAERPKGSFSTLEIQRTEQGDSAMYLCASSLGDLAGRSGANVLTFGAGSRLTVL.

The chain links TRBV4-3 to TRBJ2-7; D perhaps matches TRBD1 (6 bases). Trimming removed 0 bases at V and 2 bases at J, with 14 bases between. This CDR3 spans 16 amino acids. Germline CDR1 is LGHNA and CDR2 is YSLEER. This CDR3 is CASSQDRDTIPYEQYF. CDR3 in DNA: TGCGCCAGCAGCCAAGATCGGGACACAATCCCCTACGAGCAGTACTTC.

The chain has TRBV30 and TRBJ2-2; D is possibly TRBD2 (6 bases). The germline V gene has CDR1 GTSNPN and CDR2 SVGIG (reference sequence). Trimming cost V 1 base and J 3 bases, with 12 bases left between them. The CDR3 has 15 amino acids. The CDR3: CAWSDLERDTGELFF. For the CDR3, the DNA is TGTGCCTGGAGTGACCTTGAGCGGGACACCGGGGAGCTGTTTTTT.

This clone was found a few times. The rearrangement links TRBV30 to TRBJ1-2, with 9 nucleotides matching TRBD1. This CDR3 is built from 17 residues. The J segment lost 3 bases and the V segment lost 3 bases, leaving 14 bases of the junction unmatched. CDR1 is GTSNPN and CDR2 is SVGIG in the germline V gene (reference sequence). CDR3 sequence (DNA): TGTGCCTGGAGGATTCACAGGGGGCGCCGGGGGGACTATGGCTACACCTTC. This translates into CAWRIHRGRRGDYGYTF.

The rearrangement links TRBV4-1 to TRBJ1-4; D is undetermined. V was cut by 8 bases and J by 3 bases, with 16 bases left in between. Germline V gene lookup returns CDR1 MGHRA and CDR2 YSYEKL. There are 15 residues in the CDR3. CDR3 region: CASVGAGFANEKLFF. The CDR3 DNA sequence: TGCGCCAGCGTCGGAGCCGGTTTTGCTAATGAAAAACTGTTTTTT.

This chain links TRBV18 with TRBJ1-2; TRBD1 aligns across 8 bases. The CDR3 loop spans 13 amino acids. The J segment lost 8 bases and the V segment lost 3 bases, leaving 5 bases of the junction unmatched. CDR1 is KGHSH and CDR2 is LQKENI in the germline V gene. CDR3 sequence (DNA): TGTGCCAGCTCACCGGACAGGGAGGAGGGCTACACCTTC. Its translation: CASSPDREEGYTF.

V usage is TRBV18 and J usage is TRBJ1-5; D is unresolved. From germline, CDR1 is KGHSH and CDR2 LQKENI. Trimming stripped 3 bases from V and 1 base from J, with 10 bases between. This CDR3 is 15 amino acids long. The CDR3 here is CASSPAEGSNQPQHF. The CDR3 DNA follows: TGTGCCAGCTCACCCGCCGAGGGCAGCAATCAGCCCCAGCATTTT.